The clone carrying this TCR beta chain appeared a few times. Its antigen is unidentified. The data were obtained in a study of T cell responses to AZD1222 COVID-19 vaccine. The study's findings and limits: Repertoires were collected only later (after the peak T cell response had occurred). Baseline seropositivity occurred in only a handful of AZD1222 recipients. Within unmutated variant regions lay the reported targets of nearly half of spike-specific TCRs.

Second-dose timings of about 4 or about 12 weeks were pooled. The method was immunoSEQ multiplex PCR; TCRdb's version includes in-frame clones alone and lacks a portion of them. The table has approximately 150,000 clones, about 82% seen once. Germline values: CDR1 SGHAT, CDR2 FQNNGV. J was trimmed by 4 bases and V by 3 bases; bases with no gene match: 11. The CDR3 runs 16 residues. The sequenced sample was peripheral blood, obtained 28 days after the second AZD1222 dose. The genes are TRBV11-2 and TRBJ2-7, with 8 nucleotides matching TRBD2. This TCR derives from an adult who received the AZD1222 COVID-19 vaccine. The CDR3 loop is CASSFGLAGSGYEQYF. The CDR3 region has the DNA TGTGCCAGCAGCTTCGGGCTAGCGGGCAGTGGGTACGAGCAGTACTTC. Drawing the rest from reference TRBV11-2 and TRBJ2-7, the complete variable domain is EAGVAQSPRYKIIEKRQSVAFWCNPISGHATLYWYQQILGQGPKLLIQFQNNGVVDDSQLPKDRFSAERLKGVDSTLKIQPAKLEDSAVYLCASSFGLAGSGYEQYFGPGTRLTVT.